One sample yielded the 9 T cell receptor beta chains listed below, sequenced in a study of blood T cell repertoires in COVID-19. The assay was immunoSEQ multiplex PCR, and TCRdb's table has in-frame clones only and misses some. The sample holds around 100,000 clones; roughly 84% are singletons and the top ten take less than 2%. Sequences were obtained from peripheral blood. These receptors were collected from a man in his 70s with active or convalescent COVID-19.

The V gene is TRBV24-1, the J gene TRBJ2-3; 9 bases line up with TRBD2. The ends lost 6 bases at V and 0 bases at J; junction bases unmatched: 3. The CDR3 has 15 amino acids. Per the germline V gene, CDR1 is KGHDR and CDR2 is SFDVKD. The CDR3 reads CATSTSGGSTDTQYF. CDR3 coding DNA: TGTGCCACCAGTACGAGCGGGGGGAGCACAGATACGCAGTATTTT.

The chain uses TRBV5-1 and TRBJ1-3; 8 nucleotides agree with TRBD1. V trimming: 8 bases; J trimming: 4 bases; junction bases outside the gene matches: 11. The CDR3 consists of 15 residues. Germline V CDR1 and CDR2: SGHRS, YFSETQ. Here the CDR3 reads CASNLGQGDGNTIYF. CDR3 in DNA: TGCGCCAGTAACCTAGGACAGGGTGACGGAAACACCATATATTTT.

The chain combines TRBV3-1 (or the pseudogene TRBV3-2) with TRBJ2-7; perhaps TRBD2 as D (5 bases). CDR1 is LGHDT and CDR2 is YNNKEL in the germline V gene (reference sequence). The CDR3 is 14 amino acids. The V end lost 4 bases, the J end lost 3 bases, and 13 bases lay between the germline ends. DNA of the CDR3: TGTGCCAGCAGCCTCACGGGCCGGGACTACGAGCAGTACTTC. Protein: CASSLTGRDYEQYF.

The chain links TRBV7-8 to TRBJ2-1; D is undetermined. Germline lookup yields CDR1 SGHVS and CDR2 FQNEAQ. V lost 2 bases and J lost 10, with 9 bases in between. This CDR3 region has 12 residues. CDR3 region: CASSLQSIEQFF. CDR3 nucleotide sequence: TGTGCCAGCAGCTTACAGTCCATCGAGCAGTTCTTC.

The CDR3 DNA follows: TGTGCCTGGAGTGACGGGACAGGCAATCAGCCCCAGCATTTT. This gives the protein CAWSDGTGNQPQHF. This chain uses TRBV30 with TRBJ1-5, with 7 bases identical to TRBD1. The ends lost 1 base at V and 2 bases at J; junction bases unmatched: 2. Germline lookup yields CDR1 GTSNPN and CDR2 SVGIG (reference sequence). This CDR3 comprises 14 residues.

The J gene is TRBJ1-3, the V gene TRBV6-5; D is uncertain. Deletions cut 5 bases from V and 4 bases from J, with 3 bases between. CDR3 length equals 11 residues. CDR1 and CDR2 from the germline V gene are MNHEY and SVGAGI. Here the CDR3 DNA reads TGTGCCAGCAGTCAGGGAAACACCATATATTTT. Translating gives CASSQGNTIYF.

The V and J genes are TRBV9 and TRBJ1-3; TRBD1 is a possible D gene (6 bases). The CDR3 is 17 residues long. Germline V gene data show CDR1 as SGDLS and CDR2 as YYNGEE. V dropped 0 bases and J dropped 0 bases, with 13 bases sitting between them. The CDR3 region has the DNA TGTGCCAGCAGCGTAGCCCTCAGGGGTCCCTCTGGAAACACCATATATTTT. Translating gives CASSVALRGPSGNTIYF.

The gene calls are TRBV7-9 and TRBJ1-5; tentatively, D is TRBD1 (5 bases). The V end was cut by 4 bases, the J end by 1 base, with 17 bases between. This CDR3 spans 17 amino acids. Looked up from germline, CDR1 is SEHNR and CDR2 is FQNEAQ (reference sequence). The CDR3 DNA is TGTGCCAGCAGCTCTTCAGGGTCGGATAAGAGCAATCAGCCCCAGCATTTT. Translated, it gives CASSSSGSDKSNQPQHF.

The chain uses TRBV6-1 and TRBJ1-2; 8 nucleotides align to TRBD1. Germline assignment: CDR1 MNHNS and CDR2 SASEGT. The CDR3 consists of 16 residues. Losses at the gene ends were 4 bases for V and 3 bases for J; bases not matched to a gene: 10. The CDR3 loop is CASSVGYRGDYYGYTF. The CDR3 DNA follows: TGTGCCAGCAGTGTAGGGTACAGGGGGGACTACTATGGCTACACCTTC.